This passage covers 4 T cell receptor beta chains from one sample sequenced in a study of cytomegalovirus exposure and HLA in healthy donors. The study ran its PCR with 60 Vbeta and 13 Jbeta primers. Here immunoSEQ multiplex PCR was the method, and the copy in TCRdb shows in-frame clones only, minus some. The table records 150,000 to 200,000 clones, 65% to 80% of them present only once. Sequences were obtained from PBMCs. The receptor source for this set is a man younger than 35 in good health and CMV-seropositive.

This sequence joins TRBV7-9 and TRBJ1-3, with 7 bases matching TRBD1. Germline-derived CDR1 and CDR2 are SEHNR and FQNEAQ (reference sequence). J lost 0 bases, V lost 6 bases, and 2 bases had no gene match. CDR3 size: 14 residues. CDR3 protein: CASRTGISGNTIYF. CDR3 nucleotide sequence: TGTGCCAGCAGGACAGGGATCTCTGGAAACACCATATATTTT.

The genes are TRBV7-9 and TRBJ1-1, with TRBD1 matching 7 bases. Losses at the gene ends were 4 bases for V and 2 bases for J; bases not matched to a gene: 10. This CDR3 region has 16 residues. CDR1 is SEHNR, CDR2 FQNEAQ, per germline (reference sequence). The chain's CDR3 is CASSSTDRDHNTEAFF. The CDR3 nucleotides are TGTGCCAGCAGCTCCACCGACAGGGACCATAACACTGAAGCTTTCTTT.

The chain uses TRBV11-3 and TRBJ1-3; D remains ambiguous. CDR3 length: 15 residues. V dropped 5 bases and J dropped 0 bases, with 11 bases sitting between them. CDR1 SGHNT and CDR2 YENEEA come from the germline V gene. The CDR3 coding sequence is TGTGCCAGCAGCCGCGGCCTGAGCTCTGGAAACACCATATATTTT. It encodes CASSRGLSSGNTIYF.

This chain connects TRBV7-8 to TRBJ2-5, with D possibly being TRBD2 (5 bases). From germline, CDR1 is SGHVS and CDR2 FQNEAQ. The CDR3 totals 18 residues. V was clipped by 4 bases and J by 5 bases, with 26 bases between them. The CDR3 protein is CASSSSPAGLILGETQYF. CDR3 coding DNA: TGTGCCAGCAGCTCCTCACCGGCTGGACTCATCCTCGGGGAGACCCAGTACTTC.